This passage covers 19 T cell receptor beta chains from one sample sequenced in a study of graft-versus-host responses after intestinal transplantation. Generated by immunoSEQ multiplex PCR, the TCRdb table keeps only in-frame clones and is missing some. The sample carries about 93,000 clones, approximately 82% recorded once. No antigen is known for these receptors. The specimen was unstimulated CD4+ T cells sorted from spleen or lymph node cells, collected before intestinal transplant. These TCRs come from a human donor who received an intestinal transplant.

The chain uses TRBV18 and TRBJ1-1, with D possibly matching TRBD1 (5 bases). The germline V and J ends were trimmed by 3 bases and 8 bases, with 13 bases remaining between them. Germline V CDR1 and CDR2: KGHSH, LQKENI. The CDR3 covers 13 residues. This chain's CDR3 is CASSPYHDSEAFF. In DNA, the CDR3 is TGTGCCAGCTCACCGTACCATGACAGCGAAGCTTTCTTT.

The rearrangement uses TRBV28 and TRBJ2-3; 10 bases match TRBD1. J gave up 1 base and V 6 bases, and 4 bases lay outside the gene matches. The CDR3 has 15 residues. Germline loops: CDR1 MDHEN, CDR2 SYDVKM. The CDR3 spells CASRTGGAGTDTQYF. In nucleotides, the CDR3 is TGTGCCAGCAGGACAGGGGGCGCGGGCACAGATACGCAGTATTTT.

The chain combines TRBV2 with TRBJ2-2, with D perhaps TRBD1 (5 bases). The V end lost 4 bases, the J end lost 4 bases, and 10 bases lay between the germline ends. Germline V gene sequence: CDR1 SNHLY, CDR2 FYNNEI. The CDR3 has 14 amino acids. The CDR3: CASSVQGGTGELFF. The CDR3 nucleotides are TGTGCCAGCAGTGTTCAGGGCGGCACCGGGGAGCTGTTTTTT.

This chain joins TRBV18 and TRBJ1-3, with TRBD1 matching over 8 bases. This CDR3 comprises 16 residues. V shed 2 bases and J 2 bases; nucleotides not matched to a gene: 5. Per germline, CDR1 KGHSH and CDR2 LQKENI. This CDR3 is CASSPITTGAGNTIYF. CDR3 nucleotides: TGTGCCAGCTCACCAATTACGACAGGGGCTGGAAACACCATATATTTT.

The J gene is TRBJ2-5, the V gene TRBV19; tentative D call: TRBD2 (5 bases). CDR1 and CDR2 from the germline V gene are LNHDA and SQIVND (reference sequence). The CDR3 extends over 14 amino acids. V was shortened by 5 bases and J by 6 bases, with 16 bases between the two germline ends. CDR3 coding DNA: TGTGCCAGTAGTCCTCGGGCAGGAGGACAGACCCAGTACTTC. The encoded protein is CASSPRAGGQTQYF.

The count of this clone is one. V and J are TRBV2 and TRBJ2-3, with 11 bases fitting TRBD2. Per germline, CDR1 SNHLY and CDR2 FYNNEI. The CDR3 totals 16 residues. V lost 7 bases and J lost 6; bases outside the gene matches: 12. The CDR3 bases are TGTGCCAGCAATCTAGCGGGAGGTGCCGGTGGGGATACGCAGTATTTT. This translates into CASNLAGGAGGDTQYF.

This CDR3 is CASSLRLAGAHTDTQYF. CDR3 bases: TGTGCCAGCAGCCTAAGACTAGCGGGGGCCCACACAGATACGCAGTATTTT. V gene TRBV5-4 combines with J gene TRBJ2-3, with 12 bases aligning to TRBD2. CDR1 is SGHNT and CDR2 is YYREEE in the germline V gene (reference sequence). V dropped 4 bases and J dropped 2; count of bases not matched to a gene: 8. This CDR3 contains 17 residues.

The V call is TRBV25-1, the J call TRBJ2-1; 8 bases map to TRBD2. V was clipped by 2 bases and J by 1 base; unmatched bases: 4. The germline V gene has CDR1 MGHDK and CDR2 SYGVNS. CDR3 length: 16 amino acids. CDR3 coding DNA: TGTGCCAGCAGTGAACCTCGGGGGGGATCCTACAATGAGCAGTTCTTC. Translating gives CASSEPRGGSYNEQFF.

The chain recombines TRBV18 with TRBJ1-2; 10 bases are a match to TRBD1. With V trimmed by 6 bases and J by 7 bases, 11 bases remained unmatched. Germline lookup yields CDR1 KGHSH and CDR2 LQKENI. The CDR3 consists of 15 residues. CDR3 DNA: TGTGCCAGCTCTCTCACGACAGGGGGCGACGGTGGCTACACCTTC. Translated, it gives CASSLTTGGDGGYTF.

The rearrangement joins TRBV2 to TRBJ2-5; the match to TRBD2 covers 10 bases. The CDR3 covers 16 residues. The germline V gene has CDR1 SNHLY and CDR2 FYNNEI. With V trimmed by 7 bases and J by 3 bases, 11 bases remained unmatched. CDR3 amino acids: CASKGPGSGGKETQYF. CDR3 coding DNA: TGTGCCAGCAAGGGGCCCGGTAGCGGGGGGAAAGAGACCCAGTACTTC.

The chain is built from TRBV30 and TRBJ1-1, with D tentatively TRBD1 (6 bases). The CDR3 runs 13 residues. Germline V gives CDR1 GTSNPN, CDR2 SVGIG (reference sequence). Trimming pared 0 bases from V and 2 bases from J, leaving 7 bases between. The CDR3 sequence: CAWSVQGNTEAFF. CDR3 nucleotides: TGTGCCTGGAGTGTACAGGGAAACACTGAAGCTTTCTTT.

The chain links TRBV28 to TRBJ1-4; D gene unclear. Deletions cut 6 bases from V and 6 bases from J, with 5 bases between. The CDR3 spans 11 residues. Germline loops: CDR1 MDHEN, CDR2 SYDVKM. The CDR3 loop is CASSMYEKLFF. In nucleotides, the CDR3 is TGTGCCAGCAGCATGTATGAAAAACTGTTTTTT.

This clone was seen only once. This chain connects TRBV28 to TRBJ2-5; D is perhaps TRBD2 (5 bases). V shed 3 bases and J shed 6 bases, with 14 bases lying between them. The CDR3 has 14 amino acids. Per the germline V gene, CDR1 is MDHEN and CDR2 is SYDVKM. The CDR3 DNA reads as TGTGCCAGCAGTTTCCACGTGGGCGGGCAGACCCAGTACTTC. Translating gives CASSFHVGGQTQYF.

CDR3 in amino acids: CASSPGTADEQFF. The CDR3 region has the DNA TGTGCCAGCAGCCCAGGGACTGCGGATGAGCAGTTCTTC. The chain carries TRBV7-9 and TRBJ2-1; TRBD2 is a possible D gene (6 bases). CDR1 and CDR2 from the germline V gene are SEHNR and FQNEAQ (reference sequence). The CDR3 runs 13 residues. Trimming cost V 5 bases and J 8 bases, with 13 bases left between them.

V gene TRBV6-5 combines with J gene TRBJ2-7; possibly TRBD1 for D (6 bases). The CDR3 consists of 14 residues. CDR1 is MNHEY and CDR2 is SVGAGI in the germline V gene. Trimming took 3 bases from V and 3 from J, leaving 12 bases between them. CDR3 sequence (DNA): TGTGCCAGCAGTTATGGCCGCAGGGGCTACGAGCAGTACTTC. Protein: CASSYGRRGYEQYF.

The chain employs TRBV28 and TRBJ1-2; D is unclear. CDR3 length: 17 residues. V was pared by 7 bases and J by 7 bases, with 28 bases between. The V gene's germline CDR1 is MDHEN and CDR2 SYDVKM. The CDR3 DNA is TGTGCCAGCACCCATTGGAACCCCAGACTTCAAACTGGTGGCTACACCTTC. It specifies CASTHWNPRLQTGGYTF.

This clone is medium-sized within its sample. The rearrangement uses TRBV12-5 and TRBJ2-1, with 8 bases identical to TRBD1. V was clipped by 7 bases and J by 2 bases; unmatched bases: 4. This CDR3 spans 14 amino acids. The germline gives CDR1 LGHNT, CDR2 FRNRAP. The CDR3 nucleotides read TGTGCTAGTGCCCCGGGACAGGCCTACAATGAGCAGTTCTTC. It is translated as CASAPGQAYNEQFF.

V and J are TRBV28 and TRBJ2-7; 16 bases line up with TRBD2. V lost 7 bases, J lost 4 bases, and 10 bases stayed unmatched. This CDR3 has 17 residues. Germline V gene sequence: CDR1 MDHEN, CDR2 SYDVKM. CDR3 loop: CASIGTSGRALRYEQYF. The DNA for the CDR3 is TGTGCCAGCATAGGGACTAGCGGGAGGGCCTTGAGATACGAGCAGTACTTC.

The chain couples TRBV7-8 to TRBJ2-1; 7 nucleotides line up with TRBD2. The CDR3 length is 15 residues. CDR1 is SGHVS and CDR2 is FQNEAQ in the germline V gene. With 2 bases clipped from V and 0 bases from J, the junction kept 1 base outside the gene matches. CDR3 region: CASSLQRGSYNEQFF. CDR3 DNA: TGTGCCAGCAGCTTACAGCGGGGCTCCTACAATGAGCAGTTCTTC.